This T cell receptor beta chain was found in a study of regulatory T cells in long-lasting Graves disease. Study background: Under 3 months of antithyroid drugs had been taken by newly diagnosed Graves' patients.

Building the TCR beta libraries relied on iRepertoire HTBI primers, and CDR3 regions underwent Arm-PCR. TCRdb independently ran MiXCR on the multiplex PCR reads; one entry per CDR3 protein. Found here are a few hundred thousand distinct CDR3 sequences, roughly 16% of them singletons; the top ten hold 20%. CDR3 length equals 17 residues. The germline V gene has CDR1 KGHSH and CDR2 LQKENI. About this clonotype: A much larger clone differs by one base, so this may be a read error.

Time point specified: newly diagnosed GD, antithyroid drugs for less than 3 months. Construction of the TCR library relied on RNA isolated from PBMCs. These data are also associated with another study on T cells in Graves' hyperthyroidism and ophthalmopathy. This second study says: The TCR CDR3 was amplified in a first-round RT-PCR using the HTBI primer set. Ophthalmopathy was model-predicted a median around 6.1 months pre-onset.

The sequence came from a woman aged 18-29 years with Graves disease. The sample consisted of peripheral blood mononuclear cells (PBMCs), taken at new diagnosis, from a patient treated with antithyroid drugs. The chain is built from TRBV18 and TRBJ1-5; 7 nucleotides align to TRBD1. CDR3 DNA: TGTGCCAGCTCGCCAGATCAGAACAGGGGCCGCAATCAGCCCCGGCATTTT. Translating it yields CASSPDQNRGRNQPRHF.